This T cell receptor (beta chain) was observed in a study of T cells in Graves' hyperthyroidism and ophthalmopathy. Regarding the study as a whole: Blood samples included most of the expanded thyroid clonotypes exceeding 0.001.

In this sample, this clonotype turned up many times. The antigen remains undetermined. The source material, RNA transcripts, was used to amplify TCR beta CDR3 regions. TCR CDR3 underwent first-round RT-PCR with the HTBI primer set. MiXCR was run by TCRdb on the multiplex PCR reads, yielding one entry per CDR3 protein. The data contain roughly 700,000 distinct CDR3 sequences, around 16% of them seen just once; the ten biggest clones take up about 14%. In patients aged 18 to 65, hyperthyroidism was newly diagnosed, with duration under 2 months. Uncontrolled infection, other autoimmune disease, pregnancy or lactation excluded patients. The source of the PBMCs was 9.5 to 10 ml of fresh peripheral blood. CDR1 and CDR2 from the germline V gene are ENHRY and SYGVKD. With 5 bases removed from V and 2 bases from J, the gap between germline ends came to 13 bases. The CDR3 covers 15 residues.

The sequencing sample was made of blood. This clonotype was obtained from a man aged 45 to 65 with Graves' hyperthyroidism. V gene TRBV10-3 combines with J gene TRBJ2-1; D gene ambiguous. CDR3 nucleotide sequence: TGTGCCATCAGTTTAACGGCGGATCCCTACAATGAGCAGTTCTTC. Encoded protein: CAISLTADPYNEQFF.